Each of the 29 T cell receptor beta chains below was sequenced from the same sample in a study of Ad26.COV2.S vaccination and SARS-CoV-2 variants (dated by TCRdb to the early 2020s). The sample's treatment or condition, from its label and the paper: approximately 18 received Ad26.COV2.S at low or high dose, single or two shots; 5 received placebo; per-sample allocation not given. For vaccine and placebo recipients, the sequenced repertoires came from samples collected on day 63 after the first injection. Libraries were built with the immunoSEQ multiplex PCR assay. TCRdb took this table from immuneACCESS and kept in-frame rearrangements with V and J called. Such tables lack part of the clones; where checked against another copy, unresolved V genes explain under half of the gap, and the rest is unexplained. The sample table shows about 380,000 clones, and around four fifths are seen once. The ten most abundant clones make up roughly 7.4% of the sample.

Material: peripheral blood, obtained in a trial of Ad26.COV2.S vaccine versus placebo. The receptors originated from a person between 18 and 59 years old who received the Ad26.COV2.S COVID-19 vaccine or a placebo.

The chain's CDR3 is CASSSSVGLNTEAFF. The DNA of the CDR3 is TGTGCCAGCAGCTCCTCCGTCGGATTGAACACTGAAGCTTTCTTT. The rearrangement uses TRBV11-3 and TRBJ1-1; no reliable D call. This CDR3 has 15 amino acids. Germline CDR1 and CDR2: SGHNT and YENEEA. V dropped 4 bases and J dropped 0 bases, with 12 bases sitting between them. Together with reference TRBV11-3 and TRBJ1-1, the CDR3 gives the full variable domain: EAGVVQSPRYKIIEKKQPVAFWCNPISGHNTLYWYLQNLGQGPELLIRYENEEAVDDSQLPKDRFSAERLKGVDSTLKIQPAELGDSAVYLCASSSSVGLNTEAFFGQGTRLTVV.

This clone was seen a single time. This rearrangement joins TRBV6-2 or TRBV6-3 to TRBJ2-3; tentative D call: TRBD1 (5 bases). Trimming removed 5 bases from V and 4 bases from J, with 13 bases in between. The CDR3 spans 14 residues. Germline V gives CDR1 MNHEY, CDR2 SVGEGT. The CDR3 sequence is CASSGQGRSDTQYF. The CDR3 DNA follows: TGTGCCAGCAGTGGGCAGGGCCGCTCAGATACGCAGTATTTT.

This sequence joins TRBV7-2 and TRBJ2-2; 9 bases fit TRBD2. V lost 1 base, J lost 0 bases, and 3 bases stayed unmatched. This CDR3 is 17 amino acids long. CDR1 is SGHTA and CDR2 is FQGNSA in the germline V gene. The CDR3 DNA sequence: TGTGCCAGCAGCTTAGTAGGCGGGGGGGCGAACACCGGGGAGCTGTTTTTT. This translates into CASSLVGGGANTGELFF. Full variable domain (missing parts from reference TRBV7-2 and TRBJ2-2): GAGVSQSPSNKVTEKGKDVELRCDPISGHTALYWYRQSLGQGLEFLIYFQGNSAPDKSGLPSDRFSAERTGGSVSTLTIQRTQQEDSAVYLCASSLVGGGANTGELFFGEGSRLTVL.

The chain has TRBV4-1 and TRBJ2-3; D possibly matches TRBD1 or TRBD2 (6 bases each). With 1 base removed from V and 0 bases from J, the gap between germline ends came to 14 bases. CDR3 length: 17 residues. The germline gives CDR1 MGHRA, CDR2 YSYEKL. CDR3 region: CASSQGVGGRSTDTQYF. The CDR3 DNA reads as TGCGCCAGCAGCCAAGGGGTAGGGGGGAGGAGCACAGATACGCAGTATTTT.

The rearrangement uses TRBV12-3 or TRBV12-4 and TRBJ1-2; 8 bases line up with TRBD1. The V gene end was trimmed by 1 base and the J gene end by 7 bases; junction bases not matched to a gene: 2. The CDR3 has 13 residues. The CDR3 nucleotides are TGTGCCAGCAGTTTAGGGGGGACAGGTGGCTACACCTTC. Its translation: CASSLGGTGGYTF.

V is TRBV5-1 and J is TRBJ2-3, with 8 bases aligning to TRBD2. The CDR3 loop spans 17 amino acids. Germline trimming cut 4 bases from V and 3 bases from J; bases unmatched to any gene: 13. The germline gives CDR1 SGHRS, CDR2 YFSETQ. CDR3 bases: TGCGCCAGCAGCCCCTCCCCCGGACTAGCAGGGACAGATACGCAGTATTTT. It is translated as CASSPSPGLAGTDTQYF.

V usage is TRBV6-5 and J usage is TRBJ2-1; 9 nucleotides align to TRBD2. The CDR3 extends over 13 amino acids. The trim removed 8 bases at V and 9 bases at J, leaving 8 bases unmatched. CDR1 is MNHEY and CDR2 is SVGAGI in the germline V gene. CDR3 loop: CASYGTSLSEQFF. In DNA form, the CDR3 reads TGTGCCAGCTACGGGACTAGCTTAAGTGAGCAGTTCTTC.

The chain combines TRBV7-2 with TRBJ2-2; maybe TRBD2 (7 bases). The V end was cut by 6 bases, the J end by 0 bases, with 14 bases between. CDR1 is SGHTA and CDR2 is FQGNSA in the germline V gene. The CDR3 is 16 residues long. The CDR3 sequence: CASRGRGAANTGELFF. The CDR3 DNA follows: TGTGCCAGCAGAGGACGGGGGGCTGCGAACACCGGGGAGCTGTTTTTT. Together with reference TRBV7-2 and TRBJ2-2, the CDR3 gives the full variable domain: GAGVSQSPSNKVTEKGKDVELRCDPISGHTALYWYRQSLGQGLEFLIYFQGNSAPDKSGLPSDRFSAERTGGSVSTLTIQRTQQEDSAVYLCASRGRGAANTGELFFGEGSRLTVL.

This chain connects TRBV10-3 to TRBJ1-3; D remains ambiguous. CDR1 is ENHRY and CDR2 is SYGVKD in the germline V gene. V lost 2 bases, J lost 2 bases, and 16 bases lay in between. The CDR3 is made up of 17 amino acids. CDR3 sequence (DNA): TGTGCCATCAGTGAGATTGTAGGATCTATGGCTGGAAACACCATATATTTT. It codes for CAISEIVGSMAGNTIYF.

As to this clone: The sample holds other DNA sequences that translate to the same CDR3. The chain couples TRBV5-1 to TRBJ2-7; D gene unclear. The ends were cut back, 4 bases at V and 6 bases at J, with 8 bases in the middle. Per the germline V gene, CDR1 is SGHRS and CDR2 is YFSETQ. CDR3 length: 11 amino acids. CDR3 sequence reads: CASSLTGEQYF. As DNA, the CDR3 is TGCGCCAGCAGCCTCACCGGCGAGCAGTACTTC.

The J gene is TRBJ2-5, the V gene TRBV5-4, with TRBD2 matching over 8 bases. V trimming: 2 bases; J trimming: 5 bases; junction bases outside the gene matches: 8. This CDR3 spans 15 amino acids. In germline, CDR1 is SGHNT, CDR2 YYREEE (reference sequence). The CDR3 region is CASSFPGLVKETQYF. In nucleotides, the CDR3 is TGTGCCAGCAGCTTTCCGGGACTAGTAAAGGAGACCCAGTACTTC.

In the case of this clone: The sample has other DNA sequences that encode this CDR3 too. The chain has TRBV5-4 and TRBJ2-7; no definite D call. The CDR3 is 12 amino acids. The germline gives CDR1 SGHNT, CDR2 YYREEE (reference sequence). V lost 1 base and J 0 bases, leaving 2 bases between the germline ends. The CDR3 loop reads CASSLSSYEQYF. CDR3 coding DNA: TGTGCCAGCAGCTTGTCCTCCTACGAGCAGTACTTC.

The V and J genes are TRBV19 and TRBJ1-5; D is uncertain. The germline V gene has CDR1 LNHDA and CDR2 SQIVND (reference sequence). CDR3 size: 12 residues. Trimming took off 9 bases at V and 4 bases at J, with 10 bases between the two ends. The DNA of the CDR3 is TGTGCCAGCAGACACATAAATCAGCCCCAGCATTTT. Protein: CASRHINQPQHF.

This CDR3 reads CASSLKQTMFSYEQYF. In DNA form, the CDR3 reads TGCGCCAGCAGCTTGAAGCAGACTATGTTTTCCTACGAGCAGTACTTC. The V gene is TRBV5-1, the J gene TRBJ2-7, with D maybe TRBD2 (5 bases). The ends were cut back, 1 base at V and 1 base at J, with 15 bases in the middle. Germline values: CDR1 SGHRS, CDR2 YFSETQ. The CDR3 length is 16 residues.

This clone was observed a single time. The CDR3 loop reads CASGQVTNQPQHF. As DNA, the CDR3 is TGTGCCAGCGGACAGGTAACCAATCAGCCCCAGCATTTT. The genes are TRBV27 and TRBJ1-5; 7 bases line up with TRBD1. The CDR3 has 13 amino acids. J was trimmed by 3 bases and V by 8 bases; bases with no gene match: 4. Germline-derived CDR1 and CDR2 are MNHEY and SMNVEV (reference sequence).

The gene calls are TRBV4-2 and TRBJ2-1, with a tentative D call TRBD2 (6 bases). The V end was cut by 8 bases, the J end by 10 bases, with 24 bases between. Germline V gives CDR1 LGHNA, CDR2 YNFKEQ. The CDR3 is made up of 15 amino acids. The CDR3 is CASGAPGGNEREQFF. The CDR3 DNA reads as TGTGCCAGCGGGGCCCCGGGCGGGAATGAACGGGAGCAGTTCTTC.

In the case of this clone: Other DNA sequences of this sample code for an identical CDR3. The J gene is TRBJ2-7, the V gene TRBV25-1; the D is unclear. The V and J ends lost 8 bases and 0 bases respectively, with 5 bases between them. The CDR3 is 11 residues long. Germline CDR1 reads MGHDK; CDR2 reads SYGVNS. CDR3 residues: CASSDSYEQYF. The CDR3 nucleotides are TGTGCCAGCTCCGACTCCTACGAGCAGTACTTC.

The chain recombines TRBV11-3 with TRBJ2-7; D is unclear. CDR1 and CDR2 from the germline V gene are SGHNT and YENEEA. The CDR3 runs to 10 residues. With 2 bases removed from V and 5 bases from J, the gap between germline ends came to 1 base. The CDR3: CASSLNEQYF. The CDR3 DNA is TGTGCCAGCAGCTTAAACGAGCAGTACTTC.

This clone came up once. V and J are TRBV6-6 and TRBJ1-2; 7 nucleotides line up with TRBD1. The J segment lost 3 bases and the V segment lost 6 bases, leaving 10 bases of the junction unmatched. Per the germline V gene, CDR1 is MNHNY and CDR2 is SVGAGI (reference sequence). The CDR3 is 15 residues long. The CDR3 DNA reads TGTGCCAGCAGCCCCAATAGACAGGGCCACTATGGCTACACCTTC. Protein: CASSPNRQGHYGYTF.

This rearrangement joins TRBV19 to TRBJ1-2; 7 nucleotides align to TRBD1. The CDR3 totals 15 residues. The V gene's germline CDR1 is LNHDA and CDR2 SQIVND (reference sequence). V trimming: 1 base; J trimming: 5 bases; junction bases outside the gene matches: 7. CDR3 in DNA: TGTGCCAGTAGTATAGCCCTCCCAGGGGGATATGGCTACACCTTC. It yields the protein CASSIALPGGYGYTF.

The chain combines TRBV5-1 with TRBJ2-3; no reliable D call. CDR1 is SGHRS and CDR2 is YFSETQ in the germline V gene. Trimming shortened V by 2 bases and J by 2 bases, and 15 bases separated the two germline ends. The length of the CDR3 is 16 residues. CDR3 DNA: TGCGCCAGCAGCTTTGGGTTAGATGAATACACAGATACGCAGTATTTT. Amino acids: CASSFGLDEYTDTQYF.

V and J are TRBV5-4 and TRBJ2-5, with D perhaps matching TRBD2 (7 bases). V lost 4 bases and J 5 bases, leaving 12 bases between the germline ends. This CDR3 has 13 residues. Germline CDR1 reads SGHNT; CDR2 reads YYREEE (reference sequence). DNA for the CDR3: TGTGCCAGCAGCCTCAGGGGAGGGGAGACCCAGTACTTC. As protein: CASSLRGGETQYF.

The genes are TRBV18 and TRBJ2-4; TRBD2 agrees at 8 bases. Looked up from germline, CDR1 is KGHSH and CDR2 is LQKENI. The CDR3 extends over 17 amino acids. The ends lost 1 base at V and 0 bases at J; junction bases unmatched: 5. CDR3 sequence: CASSPLAGTLAKNIQYF. CDR3 DNA sequence: TGTGCCAGCTCACCACTAGCGGGGACCCTAGCCAAAAACATTCAGTACTTC. Using reference TRBV18 and TRBJ2-4 for the parts outside the CDR3, the full variable domain is NAGVMQNPRHLVRRRGQEARLRCSPMKGHSHVYWYRQLPEEGLKFMVYLQKENIIDESGMPKERFSAEFPKEGPSILRIQQVVRGDSAAYFCASSPLAGTLAKNIQYFGAGTRLSVL.

The chain recombines TRBV7-2 with TRBJ2-1; tentatively, D is TRBD1 (5 bases). V lost 5 bases and J lost 2, with 19 bases in between. The CDR3 runs to 17 residues. Looked up from germline, CDR1 is SGHTA and CDR2 is FQGNSA. CDR3 sequence: CASSLRPRQLAYNEQFF. The CDR3 DNA is TGTGCCAGCAGCCTTAGGCCGCGACAGCTTGCCTACAATGAGCAGTTCTTC.

The chain links TRBV5-4 to TRBJ1-3, with D uncertain. V gave up 0 bases and J gave up 4 bases, with 11 bases separating them. The CDR3 covers 15 residues. From germline, CDR1 is SGHNT and CDR2 YYREEE (reference sequence). CDR3 DNA sequence: TGTGCCAGCAGCTTGGGGGCGACTCAGGGAAACACCATATATTTT. It translates to CASSLGATQGNTIYF.

This rearrangement joins TRBV7-9 to TRBJ2-1; no clear D gene. Germline CDR1 reads SEHNR; CDR2 reads FQNEAQ (reference sequence). V lost 5 bases, J lost 6 bases, and 8 bases lay in between. This CDR3 comprises 12 residues. The CDR3 is CASSLHGNEQFF. The CDR3 nucleotides read TGTGCCAGCAGCCTGCACGGCAATGAGCAGTTCTTC.

This chain uses TRBV7-8 with TRBJ1-2; no definite D call. The V gene's germline CDR1 is SGHVS and CDR2 FQNEAQ. The CDR3 extends over 15 amino acids. V was cut by 1 base and J by 6 bases, with 15 bases left in between. This CDR3 is CASSLDPRRADGYTF. The DNA of the CDR3 is TGTGCCAGCAGCTTAGACCCCCGGCGGGCGGATGGCTACACCTTC.

The V call is TRBV5-1, the J call TRBJ2-7, with 9 bases that match TRBD2. The germline V gene has CDR1 SGHRS and CDR2 YFSETQ. This CDR3 comprises 14 residues. Trimming removed 4 bases from V and 6 bases from J; junction bases left unmatched: 8. In DNA form, the CDR3 reads TGCGCCAGCAGCGAAACCGGGACTAGCTCCGAGCAGTACTTC. Protein: CASSETGTSSEQYF.

The genes are TRBV4-1 and TRBJ2-4; D remains unclear. Germline CDR1 and CDR2: MGHRA and YSYEKL. The V and J ends lost 5 bases and 0 bases respectively, with 11 bases between them. This CDR3 has 15 amino acids. The CDR3 bases are TGCGCCAGCAGCGTCGGATTACTAGCCAAAAACATTCAGTACTTC. Translation: CASSVGLLAKNIQYF.